This T cell receptor beta chain derives from a study of siplizumab effects on memory and regulatory T cells. Whole-study findings and limits: No more than a minor fraction of alloreactive clones could be traced back to unstimulated subsets. Proliferating CD4+ or CD8+ clones, roughly 80-95% of them, lacked an assignable naive or memory phenotype.

V shed 6 bases and J shed 2 bases, with 23 bases lying between them. Germline assignment: CDR1 SGHRS and CDR2 YFSETQ. The CDR3 is 17 amino acids. As for this clone: Its specificity is not known.

TCRdb keeps only in-frame clones here, not all; method: immunoSEQ multiplex PCR. Of under 150,000 clones detected, approximately 94% appear once; the ten largest clones hold roughly 1.5%. The chain employs TRBV5-1 and TRBJ2-5; possibly TRBD1 or TRBD2 for D (6 bases each). This clonotype was obtained from a human donor in good health. The sequenced material came from non-Treg CD4+ T cells sorted from blood. The CDR3 region has the DNA TGCGCCAGCAAACGGGGGCGCGGAGGCGCCCCGCAAGAGACCCAGTACTTC. It translates to CASKRGRGGAPQETQYF.